This TCR beta chain is drawn from a study of preoperative IRX-2 immunotherapy in early breast cancer. Treatment described: preoperative locoregional IRX-2 cytokine immunotherapy. Patients received preoperative, locoregional IRX-2 cytokine immunotherapy in a phase Ib study. TCRdb's table, derived via immunoSEQ multiplex PCR, lists solely in-frame clones and lacks some. The repertoire holds under 30,000 clones, with 80% to 90% as singletons. This specimen consisted of tumor tissue, obtained after IRX-2 immunotherapy. The origin of this receptor is a human donor with breast cancer.

The CDR3 reads CASSLSGTRSTDTQYF. CDR3 nucleotides: TGTGCCAGCAGCTTATCCGGGACTAGGAGCACAGATACGCAGTATTTT. The gene calls are TRBV7-8 and TRBJ2-3; 8 nucleotides line up with TRBD2. Unmatched junction bases numbered 4, after V lost 2 bases and J lost 0 bases. This CDR3 has 16 amino acids. Germline assignment: CDR1 SGHVS and CDR2 FQNEAQ.